This entry lists 27 T cell receptor beta chains sequenced from one sample in a study of identical twins. TCRdb fed the 5' RACE reads into MiXCR, producing one record per CDR3 protein. The table includes 260,000 or so distinct CDR3 sequences, 7.5% detected once. These data are also associated with another study on yellow fever vaccine responses in identical twins.

Sequencing was carried out using CD8+ T cells sorted from blood. These receptors all come from a young woman in good health.

The table lists this clonotype with many counts. This chain connects TRBV4-1 to TRBJ2-2; D is unclear. V dropped 6 bases and J dropped 6 bases, with 8 bases sitting between them. The CDR3 is 12 amino acids. CDR1 and CDR2 (germline): MGHRA, YSYEKL. The CDR3 is CASSRVPGELFF. The DNA of the CDR3 is TGCGCCAGCAGTAGGGTCCCCGGGGAGCTGTTTTTT.

This clonotype was detected many times. This rearrangement joins TRBV10-3 to TRBJ2-1; no reliable D call. V lost 0 bases and J 0 bases, leaving 12 bases between the germline ends. Germline values: CDR1 ENHRY, CDR2 SYGVKD. This CDR3 contains 17 residues. CDR3: CAISESNVGDSYNEQFF. Here the CDR3 DNA reads TGTGCCATCAGTGAGTCGAACGTTGGGGACTCCTACAATGAGCAGTTCTTC.

The genes are TRBV2 and TRBJ2-1; maybe TRBD2 (6 bases). Trimming stripped 8 bases from V and 11 bases from J, with 10 bases between. The germline V gene has CDR1 SNHLY and CDR2 FYNNEI. This CDR3 is built from 10 residues. CDR3 amino acids: CASGGQKQFF. CDR3 bases: TGTGCCAGCGGAGGGCAGAAGCAGTTCTTC.

This clonotype was observed many times. The genes are TRBV6-1 and TRBJ2-1; unclear D gene. The germline V gene encodes CDR1 MNHNS and CDR2 SASEGT. The V and J ends lost 2 bases and 2 bases respectively, with 13 bases between them. The CDR3 length is 16 residues. CDR3 sequence reads: CASSESWRRPYNEQFF. CDR3 coding DNA: TGTGCCAGCAGTGAATCCTGGAGACGACCCTACAATGAGCAGTTCTTC.

A few counts support this clonotype. The chain employs TRBV6-1 and TRBJ1-2; no firm D call. The V gene's germline CDR1 is MNHNS and CDR2 SASEGT. The CDR3 is 14 residues long. V was clipped by 2 bases and J by 4 bases, with 11 bases between them. The CDR3 bases are TGTGCCAGCAGTGAAAGCGTCACCTCCTATGGCTACACCTTC. This codes for CASSESVTSYGYTF.

About this clonotype itself: One junction end does not reproduce the germline sequence, and a read error may be involved. The rearrangement uses TRBV27 and TRBJ2-1; maybe TRBD2 (5 bases). The length of the CDR3 is 13 residues. Germline-derived CDR1 and CDR2 are MNHEY and SMNVEV (reference sequence). The CDR3 here is CASSFSDYNGQFF. Written as DNA, the CDR3 is TGTGCCAGCAGTTTTAGCGATTACAATGGGCAGTTCTTC.

In its sample, this clonotype was seen a few times. This chain connects TRBV29-1 to TRBJ1-1, with D maybe TRBD1 (6 bases). The CDR3 totals 15 residues. The germline gives CDR1 SQVTM, CDR2 ANQGSEA. Trimming stripped 0 bases from V and 1 base from J, with 12 bases between. CDR3 DNA sequence: TGCAGCGTTGAAGATCTTCCAGGGGCGAACACTGAAGCTTTCTTT. Encoded protein: CSVEDLPGANTEAFF.

In its sample, this clonotype was seen many times. The chain's CDR3 is CASSQTGRDTEAFF. CDR3 DNA: TGTGCCAGCTCACAAACAGGGAGGGACACTGAAGCTTTCTTT. The gene calls are TRBV18 and TRBJ1-1, with D maybe TRBD1 (6 bases). V was pared by 4 bases and J by 3 bases, with 12 bases between. This CDR3 region has 14 residues. CDR1 is KGHSH, CDR2 LQKENI, per germline.

This clonotype was seen many times. The genes are TRBV29-1 and TRBJ2-5, with D possibly matching TRBD1 (6 bases). This CDR3 region has 14 residues. Trimming left V 0 bases short and J 5 bases short, with 13 bases between. The germline gives CDR1 SQVTM, CDR2 ANQGSEA. Here the CDR3 DNA reads TGCAGCGTTGAAGAGCCAGGGGTTCGGGAGACCCAGTACTTC. Amino acids: CSVEEPGVRETQYF.

The chain joins TRBV6-5 to TRBJ2-1; D might be TRBD2 (6 bases). Trimming shortened V by 0 bases and J by 7 bases, and 13 bases separated the two germline ends. The CDR3 has 15 amino acids. Germline CDR1 and CDR2: MNHEY and SVGAGI. This CDR3 is CASSYSWGGWNEQFF. Written as DNA, the CDR3 is TGTGCCAGCAGTTACTCCTGGGGAGGATGGAATGAGCAGTTCTTC.

In this sample, this clonotype turned up many times. The V call is TRBV29-1, the J call TRBJ2-1; tentative D call: TRBD1 (6 bases). V shed 8 bases and J shed 5 bases, with 16 bases lying between them. The CDR3 spans 13 residues. The V gene's germline CDR1 is SQVTM and CDR2 ANQGSEA. The CDR3 spells CSTRGGNNNEQFF. The CDR3 coding sequence is TGCAGCACAAGAGGGGGAAACAACAATGAGCAGTTCTTC.

V and J are TRBV2 and TRBJ2-5, with 16 bases lining up with TRBD2. The CDR3 is 20 residues long. With 3 bases clipped from V and 5 bases from J, the junction kept 15 bases outside the gene matches. The germline V gene has CDR1 SNHLY and CDR2 FYNNEI. The CDR3 DNA sequence: TGTGCCAGCAGTGATTCCCCGGGACTAGCGGGGGGGCCGGGTCAGGAGACCCAGTACTTC. It specifies CASSDSPGLAGGPGQETQYF.

The J gene is TRBJ2-2, the V gene TRBV20-1; D ambiguous. V gave up 5 bases and J gave up 4 bases, with 8 bases separating them. This CDR3 spans 12 amino acids. Looked up from germline, CDR1 is DFQATT and CDR2 is SNEGSKA (reference sequence). The CDR3 DNA is TGCAGTGCTGCAGAGAGCACCGGGGAGCTGTTTTTT. This gives the protein CSAAESTGELFF.

This clonotype was recorded many times. The chain carries TRBV29-1 and TRBJ2-1; a possible D gene is TRBD2 (5 bases). Per the germline V gene, CDR1 is SQVTM and CDR2 is ANQGSEA. There are 15 residues in the CDR3. Trimming stripped 2 bases from V and 3 bases from J, with 14 bases between. CDR3 amino acids: CSVEIILAVYNEQFF. CDR3 DNA sequence: TGCAGCGTTGAAATTATTCTAGCTGTCTACAATGAGCAGTTCTTC.

This chain links TRBV3-1 with TRBJ2-1, with D unclear. Trimming left V 1 base short and J 5 bases short, with 24 bases between. The germline CDR1 and CDR2 sequences are LGHDT and YNNKEL (reference sequence). This CDR3 has 19 residues. The CDR3 reads CASSQVDTPRSSYNNEQFF. The CDR3 nucleotides read TGTGCCAGCAGCCAAGTCGACACCCCCCGGAGCTCCTACAACAATGAGCAGTTCTTC.

This clonotype came up many times. The V call is TRBV28, the J call TRBJ2-5; 9 bases agree with TRBD1. Germline V gene data show CDR1 as MDHEN and CDR2 as SYDVKM. The CDR3 loop spans 16 amino acids. The V segment lost 4 bases and the J segment 4 bases; nucleotides outside the gene matches: 10. CDR3 protein: CASSSLGTGTLETQYF. The DNA for the CDR3 is TGTGCCAGCAGTTCTCTCGGGACAGGGACTTTAGAGACCCAGTACTTC.

This clonotype has a count of ten or more. The chain has TRBV12-3 or TRBV12-4 and TRBJ2-1; 9 bases are shared with TRBD1. Losses at the gene ends were 6 bases for V and 6 bases for J; bases not matched to a gene: 9. CDR3 size: 15 residues. The CDR3 bases are TGTGCCAGCAGCCCGTCCGGGACAGGGCTCAATGAGCAGTTCTTC. Amino acid sequence: CASSPSGTGLNEQFF.

The V gene is TRBV5-6, the J gene TRBJ2-2; D may be TRBD2 (5 bases). V was cut by 4 bases and J by 6 bases, with 19 bases left in between. This CDR3 comprises 16 residues. CDR1 and CDR2 (germline): SGHDT, YYEEEE. The CDR3 spells CASSPVLVAGAGELFF. For the CDR3, the DNA is TGTGCCAGCAGCCCTGTACTAGTGGCCGGTGCCGGGGAGCTGTTTTTT.

This clonotype was counted many times. V usage is TRBV28 and J usage is TRBJ2-4, with TRBD1 identical over 8 bases. Germline V gene sequence: CDR1 MDHEN, CDR2 SYDVKM. V shed 2 bases and J 1 base; nucleotides not matched to a gene: 4. This CDR3 spans 16 amino acids. The CDR3 bases are TGTGCCAGCAGTTTAGGACAGGGTAGCGCCAAAAACATTCAGTACTTC. It yields the protein CASSLGQGSAKNIQYF.

The table lists this clonotype with a few counts. The rearrangement joins TRBV6-5 to TRBJ2-1; D is ambiguous. V gave up 3 bases and J gave up 1 base, with 13 bases separating them. There are 16 residues in the CDR3. Germline lookup yields CDR1 MNHEY and CDR2 SVGAGI. The DNA for the CDR3 is TGTGCCAGCAGTTATCTAGGCTTGTCATCCTACAATGAGCAGTTCTTC. This translates into CASSYLGLSSYNEQFF.

This clonotype was counted once. The junction and the germline gene differ at one end; a read error may be behind it. The chain carries TRBV12-3 or TRBV12-4 and TRBJ2-5, with D possibly called TRBD1 or TRBD2 (6 bases each). This CDR3 region has 14 residues. CDR3 residues: CSSSLRGRGETQYF. Here the CDR3 DNA reads TGTTCCAGCAGTTTACGGGGGCGCGGAGAGACCCAGTACTTC.

Only a few counts were recorded for this clonotype. The rearrangement links TRBV15 to TRBJ2-3; possible D gene TRBD2, 6 bases. V dropped 2 bases and J dropped 4 bases, with 10 bases sitting between them. The CDR3 is 14 amino acids. Germline CDR1 reads LNHNV; CDR2 reads YYDKDF (reference sequence). CDR3 sequence (DNA): TGTGCCACCAGCAGACTCGGGAGCGCAGATACGCAGTATTTT. Translated: CATSRLGSADTQYF. The full variable domain, in which reference TRBV15 and TRBJ2-3 provide the parts outside the CDR3, is DAMVIQNPRYQVTQFGKPVTLSCSQTLNHNVMYWYQQKSSQAPKLLFHYYDKDFNNEADTPDNFQSRRPNTSFCFLDIRSPGLGDTAMYLCATSRLGSADTQYFGPGTRLTVL.

V is TRBV11-1 and J is TRBJ2-5, with 11 bases that match TRBD1. The germline V gene has CDR1 SGHAT and CDR2 FQDESV (reference sequence). CDR3 length: 18 residues. J lost 2 bases, V lost 1 base, and 9 bases had no gene match. Here the CDR3 reads CASSLEASGQGGQETQYF. In DNA form, the CDR3 reads TGTGCCAGCAGCTTAGAGGCATCGGGACAGGGGGGACAAGAGACCCAGTACTTC.

The sample holds a few counts of this clonotype. CDR3 nucleotides: TGTGCCAGCAGCTTGCCCCTGCAGTCTTACGAGCAGTACTTC. Its translation is CASSLPLQSYEQYF. V is TRBV7-2 and J is TRBJ2-7; no firm D call. The germline V and J ends were trimmed by 3 bases and 4 bases, with 13 bases remaining between them. Germline lookup yields CDR1 SGHTA and CDR2 FQGNSA. The CDR3 contains 14 residues.

The table lists this clonotype with a few counts. The chain joins TRBV24-1 to TRBJ2-1; TRBD2 matches at 14 bases. The CDR3 runs 20 residues. In germline, CDR1 is KGHDR, CDR2 SFDVKD. The V and J ends lost 4 bases and 0 bases, in that order; junction bases with no gene match: 10. CDR3 residues: CATSESGLAGDLLSYNEQFF. CDR3 sequence (DNA): TGTGCCACCAGTGAATCGGGACTAGCGGGGGACCTCCTCTCCTACAATGAGCAGTTCTTC.

The chain carries TRBV18 and TRBJ2-1; the D gene is possibly TRBD2 (6 bases). Deletions cut 0 bases from V and 0 bases from J, with 9 bases between. CDR1 is KGHSH and CDR2 is LQKENI in the germline V gene. This CDR3 has 16 amino acids. The CDR3 DNA reads as TGTGCCAGCTCACCACCGGCGGGGTACTCCTACAATGAGCAGTTCTTC. This encodes CASSPPAGYSYNEQFF.

This clonotype was seen only a few times. The rearrangement uses TRBV28 and TRBJ2-5; 10 nucleotides match TRBD1. CDR3 length: 15 residues. Trimming removed 3 bases from V and 5 bases from J; junction bases left unmatched: 6. CDR1 is MDHEN, CDR2 SYDVKM, per germline. In nucleotides, the CDR3 is TGTGCCAGCAGTTTCAGACAGGGGGCATGGGAGACCCAGTACTTC. Its translation: CASSFRQGAWETQYF.